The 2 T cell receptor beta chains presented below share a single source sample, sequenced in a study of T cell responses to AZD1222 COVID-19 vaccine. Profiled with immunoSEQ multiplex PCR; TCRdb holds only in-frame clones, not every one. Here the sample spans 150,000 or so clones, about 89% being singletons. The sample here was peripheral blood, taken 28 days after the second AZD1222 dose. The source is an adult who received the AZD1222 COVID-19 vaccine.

CDR3: CASSQGGRENTEAFF. DNA of the CDR3: TGTGCCAGCAGCCAAGGTGGCAGGGAGAACACTGAAGCTTTCTTT. This sequence joins TRBV4-2 and TRBJ1-1; a possible D gene is TRBD1 (5 bases). The CDR3 contains 15 residues. Trimming pared 1 base from V and 1 base from J, leaving 10 bases between. Germline V gives CDR1 LGHNA, CDR2 YNFKEQ.

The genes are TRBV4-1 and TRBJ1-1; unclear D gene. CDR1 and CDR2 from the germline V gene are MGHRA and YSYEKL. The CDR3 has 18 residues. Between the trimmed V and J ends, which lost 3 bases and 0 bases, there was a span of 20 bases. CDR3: CASSHVRATLDMNTEAFF. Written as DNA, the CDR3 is TGCGCCAGCAGCCACGTGAGGGCGACACTAGATATGAACACTGAAGCTTTCTTT.